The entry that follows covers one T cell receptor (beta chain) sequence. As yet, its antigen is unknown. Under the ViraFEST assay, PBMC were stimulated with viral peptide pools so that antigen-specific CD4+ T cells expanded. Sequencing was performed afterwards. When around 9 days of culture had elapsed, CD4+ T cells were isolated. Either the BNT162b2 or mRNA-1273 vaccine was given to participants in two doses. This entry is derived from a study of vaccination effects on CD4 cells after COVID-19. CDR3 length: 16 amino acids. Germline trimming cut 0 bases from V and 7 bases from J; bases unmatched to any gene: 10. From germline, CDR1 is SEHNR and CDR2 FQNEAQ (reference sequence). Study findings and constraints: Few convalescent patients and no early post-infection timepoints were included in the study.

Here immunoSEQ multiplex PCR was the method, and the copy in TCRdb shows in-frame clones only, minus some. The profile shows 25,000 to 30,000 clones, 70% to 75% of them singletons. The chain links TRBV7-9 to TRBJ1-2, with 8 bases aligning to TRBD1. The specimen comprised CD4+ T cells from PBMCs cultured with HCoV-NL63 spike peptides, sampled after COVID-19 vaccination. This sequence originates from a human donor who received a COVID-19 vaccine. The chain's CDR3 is CASSLAHWQGASGYTF. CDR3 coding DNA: TGTGCCAGCAGCTTAGCGCACTGGCAGGGGGCGAGTGGCTACACCTTC. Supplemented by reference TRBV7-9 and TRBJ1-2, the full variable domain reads DTGVSQNPRHKITKRGQNVTFRCDPISEHNRLYWYRQTLGQGPEFLTYFQNEAQLEKSRLLSDRFSAERPKGSFSTLEIQRTEQGDSAMYLCASSLAHWQGASGYTFGSGTRLTVV.